Presented here are 9 T cell receptor beta chains from one specimen sequenced in a study of T cell responses to AZD1222 COVID-19 vaccine. The data were produced by immunoSEQ multiplex PCR, yet TCRdb's version contains in-frame clones alone and is incomplete. This table has over 75,000 clones, over 85% appearing once. The sequencing here drew on peripheral blood, taken on day 0 of AZD1222 vaccination. The receptors originated from an adult in good health.

Points on this clone: The junction does not match germline at one end; this may be a read error. The chain links TRBV2 to TRBJ1-5; TRBD1 matches 8 bases. This CDR3 spans 15 amino acids. Germline CDR1 SNHLY, CDR2 FYNNEI. The CDR3 reads CASREGQGQSQPQHF. DNA for the CDR3: TGTGCCAGCAGAGAAGGACAGGGCCAGTCACAGCCCCAGCATTTT. Combining the CDR3 with reference TRBV2 and TRBJ1-5 gives the whole variable domain EPEVTQTPSHQVTQMGQEVILRCVPISNHLYFYWYRQILGQKVEFLVSFYNNEISEKSEIFDDQFSVERPDGSNFTLKIRSTKLEDSAMYFCASREGQGQSQPQHFGDGTRLSIL.

The chain links TRBV12-5 to TRBJ2-1, with TRBD1 as a possible D gene (5 bases). The germline V gene encodes CDR1 LGHNT and CDR2 FRNRAP. This CDR3 has 14 residues. Trimming took off 2 bases at V and 5 bases at J, with 10 bases between the two ends. The CDR3 is CASGLPPGNNEQFF. For the CDR3, the DNA is TGTGCTAGTGGTTTGCCACCAGGGAACAATGAGCAGTTCTTC.

V and J are TRBV3-1 (or the pseudogene TRBV3-2) and TRBJ2-7; D not resolved. V was cut by 1 base and J by 7 bases, with 11 bases left in between. The CDR3 runs to 13 residues. Germline values: CDR1 LGHDT, CDR2 YNNKEL (reference sequence). The CDR3 loop is CASSQGGGFEQYF. CDR3 DNA: TGTGCCAGCAGCCAAGGTGGTGGGTTTGAGCAGTACTTC.

This chain joins TRBV11-3 and TRBJ2-1, with 8 bases aligning to TRBD2. This CDR3 is built from 11 residues. Germline V gives CDR1 SGHNT, CDR2 YENEEA. With 11 bases clipped from V and 8 bases from J, the junction kept 5 bases outside the gene matches. The CDR3 nucleotides are TGTGCCGGGGGGACTAGGGATGAGCAGTTCTTC. Translated, it gives CAGGTRDEQFF.

In nucleotides, the CDR3 is TGTGCCAGCAGCTTAGAGGTGTACGGAGACAGGTACACTGAAGCTTTCTTT. Its translation is CASSLEVYGDRYTEAFF. The V gene is TRBV7-9, the J gene TRBJ1-1, with D maybe TRBD1 (6 bases). In germline, CDR1 is SEHNR, CDR2 FQNEAQ (reference sequence). The ends were cut back, 1 base at V and 3 bases at J, with 18 bases in the middle. This CDR3 has 17 amino acids.

This chain joins TRBV28 and TRBJ1-6, with D possibly being TRBD1 (5 bases). Germline CDR1 is MDHEN and CDR2 is SYDVKM. The CDR3 is 15 residues long. The V and J ends lost 4 bases and 10 bases respectively, with 17 bases between them. This chain's CDR3 is CASSSIPPGGSPLHF. CDR3 sequence (DNA): TGTGCCAGCAGTTCCATACCCCCGGGGGGGTCACCCCTCCACTTT.

The V gene is TRBV6-5, the J gene TRBJ1-6; no reliable D call. CDR3 size: 15 residues. V lost 7 bases and J 2 bases, leaving 12 bases between the germline ends. The V gene's germline CDR1 is MNHEY and CDR2 SVGAGI. CDR3 in amino acids: CASTLELAYNSPLHF. The CDR3, as DNA: TGTGCCAGCACCCTCGAGCTAGCCTATAATTCACCCCTCCACTTT.

The sample holds one count of this clone. The chain joins TRBV4-1 to TRBJ1-1; TRBD1 is a possible D gene (5 bases). Germline-derived CDR1 and CDR2 are MGHRA and YSYEKL. This CDR3 is 17 amino acids long. V was trimmed by 0 bases and J by 1 base, leaving 15 bases between them. CDR3 in DNA: TGCGCCAGCAGCCAAGATCGTGGGACTTCAGGGAACACTGAAGCTTTCTTT. This translates into CASSQDRGTSGNTEAFF.

The gene calls are TRBV5-1 and TRBJ2-7; 7 bases are a match to TRBD1. Germline-derived CDR1 and CDR2 are SGHRS and YFSETQ. This CDR3 has 14 residues. After removal of 0 bases from V and 5 bases from J, the junction contained 5 bases not matched to a gene. The CDR3 DNA sequence: TGCGCCAGCAGCTTGGGGTCGACAGGGAACGAGCAGTACTTC. This codes for CASSLGSTGNEQYF.